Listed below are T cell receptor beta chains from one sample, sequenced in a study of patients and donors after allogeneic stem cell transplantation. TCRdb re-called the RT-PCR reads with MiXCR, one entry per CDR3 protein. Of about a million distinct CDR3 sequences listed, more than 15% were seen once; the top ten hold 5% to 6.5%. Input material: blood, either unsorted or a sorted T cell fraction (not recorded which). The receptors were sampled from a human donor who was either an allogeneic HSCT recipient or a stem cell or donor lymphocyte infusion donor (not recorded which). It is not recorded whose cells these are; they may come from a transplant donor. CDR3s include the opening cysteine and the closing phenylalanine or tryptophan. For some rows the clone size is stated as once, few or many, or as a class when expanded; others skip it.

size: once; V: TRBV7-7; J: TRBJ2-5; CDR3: CASSPGTSGTKTQYF
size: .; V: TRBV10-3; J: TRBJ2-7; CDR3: CAISAQDEQYF
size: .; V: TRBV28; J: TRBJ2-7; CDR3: CASSLAAGNPYEQYF
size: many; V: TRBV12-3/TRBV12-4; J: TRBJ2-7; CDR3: CASSLITRGEQYF
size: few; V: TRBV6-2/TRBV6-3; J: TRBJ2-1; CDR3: CASSTHSERTDNNEQFF
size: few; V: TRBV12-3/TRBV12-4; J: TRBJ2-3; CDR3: CASSRRTNTDTQYF
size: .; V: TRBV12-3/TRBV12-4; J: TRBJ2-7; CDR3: CASSFHTSSYEQYF
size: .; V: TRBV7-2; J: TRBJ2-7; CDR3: CASTELGRARPYEQYF
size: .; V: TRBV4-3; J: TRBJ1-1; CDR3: CASSRGAGDTEAFF
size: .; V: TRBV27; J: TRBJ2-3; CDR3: CASSVEQGTDTQYF
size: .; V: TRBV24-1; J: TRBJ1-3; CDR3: CATQSMSGNTIYF
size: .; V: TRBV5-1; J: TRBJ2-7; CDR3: CASSFELAGAYEQYF
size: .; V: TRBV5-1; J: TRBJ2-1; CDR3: CASSAVWTGDARVTYNEQFF
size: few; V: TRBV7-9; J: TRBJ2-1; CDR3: CASATGTGLDEQFF
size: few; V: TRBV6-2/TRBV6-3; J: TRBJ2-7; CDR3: CASKQAGPGQYF
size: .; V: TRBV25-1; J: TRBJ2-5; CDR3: CASSGTGGEKETQYF
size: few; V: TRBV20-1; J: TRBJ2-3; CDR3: CSARWFKAADTQYF
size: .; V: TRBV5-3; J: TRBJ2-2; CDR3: CARSISGTGELFF
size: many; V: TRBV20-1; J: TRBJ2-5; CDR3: CSAQALGGETQYF
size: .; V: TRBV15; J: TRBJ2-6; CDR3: CATSSPPGVPGANVLTF
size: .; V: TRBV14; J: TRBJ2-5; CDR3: CASSQEKKTQYF
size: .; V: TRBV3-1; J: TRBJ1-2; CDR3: CASSPQRSEYGYTF
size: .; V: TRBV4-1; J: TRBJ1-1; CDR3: CASSQKREKNTEAFF